These T cell receptor beta chains were read from a single sample in a study of blood T cell repertoires in COVID-19. Sequenced by immunoSEQ multiplex PCR; TCRdb stores in-frame clones only, minus some. Of roughly 200,000 clones in the sample, approximately 88% are singletons; the top ten hold around 7%. Source material: peripheral blood. The receptors derive from a woman in her 40s with COVID-19, enrolled during active disease. Both conserved end residues are part of each CDR3. D genes are given only for firm matches. The size of a clone is reported for some rows only, either as once, few or many, or as a class for expanded clones.

d_gene | abundance | j_gene | v_gene | CDR3aa | CDR3nt
NA | NA | TRBJ1-3 | TRBV19 | CASRRAGGNTIYF | TGTGCCAGTAGGAGGGCGGGTGGAAACACCATATATTTT
NA | NA | TRBJ2-7 | TRBV29-1 | CSVTGDLSSYEQYF | TGCAGCGTGACAGGTGATTTAAGCTCCTACGAGCAGTACTTC
NA | NA | TRBJ2-7 | TRBV27 | CASSFTDSSYEQYF | TGTGCCAGCAGTTTCACGGACAGCTCCTACGAGCAGTACTTC
TRBD2 | few | TRBJ2-7 | TRBV10-3 | CAISEGSGGFYEQYF | TGTGCCATCAGTGAGGGTAGCGGGGGGTTCTACGAGCAGTACTTC
NA | NA | TRBJ2-4 | TRBV3-1/TRBV3-2 | CASSQLQGGFNIQYF | TGTGCCAGCAGCCAGCTGCAGGGAGGTTTCAACATTCAGTACTTC
NA | NA | TRBJ1-1 | TRBV12-5 | CASGLVRSTADLGGTEAFF | TGTGCTAGTGGTTTGGTACGGTCTACCGCTGATCTCGGGGGCACTGAAGCTTTCTTT
NA | NA | TRBJ1-2 | TRBV9 | CASSVSVQALAGYTF | TGTGCCAGCAGCGTAAGCGTACAGGCTCTTGCTGGCTACACCTTC
NA | NA | TRBJ1-2 | TRBV7-6 | CASSANEVYGYTF | TGTGCCAGCAGCGCGAACGAGGTCTATGGCTACACCTTC
TRBD1 | NA | TRBJ1-1 | TRBV19 | CASRSGTVNTEAFF | TGTGCCAGTAGATCTGGGACAGTGAACACTGAAGCTTTCTTT
NA | NA | TRBJ2-7 | TRBV5-8 | CASSPVEQYF | TGTGCCAGCAGTCCCGTCGAGCAGTACTTC
TRBD2 | NA | TRBJ2-5 | TRBV6-6 | CASSRTIGLAGSGGTQYF | TGTGCCAGCAGTCGCACAATCGGACTAGCGGGTTCTGGGGGGACCCAGTACTTC
TRBD1 | NA | TRBJ1-2 | TRBV5-6 | CASSLGDRVNYGYTF | TGTGCCAGCAGCTTGGGCGACAGGGTTAACTATGGCTACACCTTC
NA | NA | TRBJ2-3 | TRBV25-1 | CASSEERRGNTQYF | TGTGCCAGCAGTGAGGAGAGGCGGGGCAATACGCAGTATTTT
NA | NA | TRBJ2-6 | TRBV28 | CALWGFSGANVLTF | TGTGCCCTATGGGGCTTCTCTGGGGCCAACGTCCTGACTTTC
TRBD1 | NA | TRBJ2-1 | TRBV27 | CASSFPHTLQGYNEQFF | TGTGCCAGCAGTTTTCCCCACACCTTACAGGGGTACAATGAGCAGTTCTTC
NA | NA | TRBJ2-1 | TRBV27 | CASSKGRDYNEQFF | TGTGCCAGCAGTAAGGGGCGGGATTACAATGAGCAGTTCTTC
NA | once | TRBJ1-4 | TRBV6-1 | CASSEARHNEKLFF | TGTGCCAGCAGTGAAGCGCGGCATAATGAAAAACTGTTTTTT
TRBD1 | NA | TRBJ1-5 | TRBV28 | CASRGDGQGGQPQHF | TGTGCCAGCAGGGGGGACGGACAGGGAGGTCAGCCCCAGCATTTT
NA | NA | TRBJ1-1 | TRBV29-1 | CSASGVTEAFF | TGCAGCGCGTCAGGGGTGACTGAAGCTTTCTTT
TRBD2 | NA | TRBJ2-1 | TRBV9 | CASSPRGTSVIGSYNEQFF | TGTGCCAGCAGCCCAAGAGGGACTAGCGTAATCGGCTCCTACAATGAGCAGTTCTTC
TRBD2 | NA | TRBJ2-7 | TRBV27 | CASSSLTSGSYEQYF | TGTGCCAGCAGTTCCCTGACTAGCGGCTCCTACGAGCAGTACTTC
NA | few | TRBJ1-3 | TRBV6-6 | CASIRGGGSGNTIYF | TGTGCCAGCATCAGGGGCGGGGGGAGTGGAAACACCATATATTTT
TRBD1 | NA | TRBJ1-1 | TRBV5-5 | CASSRQDRGLTEAFF | TGTGCCAGCAGCCGACAGGACAGGGGCCTAACAGAAGCTTTCTTT
TRBD1 | many | TRBJ1-1 | TRBV5-1 | CASSFGQEFMNTEAFF | TGCGCCAGCAGCTTCGGACAGGAATTTATGAACACTGAAGCTTTCTTT
NA | NA | TRBJ2-7 | TRBV7-9 | CASSGPGFYEQYF | TGTGCCAGCAGCGGTCCAGGGTTCTACGAGCAGTACTTC
NA | NA | TRBJ2-1 | TRBV11-3 | CASSSAGQGIYNEQFF | TGTGCCAGCAGCTCTGCTGGGCAGGGGATCTACAATGAGCAGTTCTTC